This T cell receptor beta chain was profiled in a study of cytomegalovirus exposure and HLA in healthy donors. PCR primers comprised 60 Vbeta and 13 Jbeta primers. TCRdb keeps only in-frame clones here, not all; method: immunoSEQ multiplex PCR. The sample carries about 130,000 clones, 65% to 90% recorded once. This CDR3 comprises 16 residues. The germline CDR1 and CDR2 sequences are SEHNR and FQNEAQ (reference sequence). With 1 base clipped from V and 7 bases from J, the junction kept 9 bases outside the gene matches. The receptor was isolated from a woman between 18 and 29 years old in good health and CMV-seropositive. Sequencing was carried out using PBMCs. The J gene is TRBJ2-3, the V gene TRBV7-9; 9 bases match TRBD2. CDR3 residues: CASSLEGGGARYTQYF. CDR3 DNA sequence: TGTGCCAGCAGCTTAGAGGGCGGGGGGGCACGATATACGCAGTATTTT.